This T cell receptor beta chain derives from a study of T cell responses to AZD1222 COVID-19 vaccine. Whole-study results and caveats: Repertoire sampling happened only post peak T cell response. The study identified only five to seven AZD1222 recipients as seropositive at baseline.

This table comes from immunoSEQ multiplex PCR, and its TCRdb copy is limited to in-frame clones, with some not included. The sample lists 150,000 to 200,000 clones; roughly nine tenths were seen once. As for this clone: The antigen remains unidentified.

The CDR3 is made up of 14 amino acids. The germline V gene encodes CDR1 MNHEY and CDR2 SVGAGI. V trimming: 7 bases; J trimming: 5 bases; junction bases outside the gene matches: 8. The clonotype was recovered from an adult who received the AZD1222 COVID-19 vaccine. V is TRBV6-5 and J is TRBJ2-5; 9 nucleotides agree with TRBD1. This specimen consisted of peripheral blood, obtained 28 days after the second AZD1222 dose. CDR3 loop: CASTRGTGFETQYF. For the CDR3, the DNA is TGTGCCAGCACCCGAGGGACAGGGTTTGAGACCCAGTACTTC.